This T cell receptor (beta chain) was sequenced during a study of cytomegalovirus exposure and HLA in healthy donors. The length of the CDR3 is 14 residues. J gave up 7 bases and V 8 bases, and 14 bases lay outside the gene matches. Germline values: CDR1 MDHEN, CDR2 SYDVKM. PCR primers comprised 60 Vbeta and 13 Jbeta primers. Sequencing used immunoSEQ multiplex PCR; TCRdb keeps in-frame clones, though not all of them. The sample holds about 25,000 clones. Sequenced material: PBMCs. The sequence was obtained from a male donor in good health and CMV-seropositive. The gene calls are TRBV28 and TRBJ2-7, with 7 bases lining up with TRBD1. This CDR3 reads CASRRTGVQGEQYF. The CDR3 DNA reads TGTGCCAGCCGCCGGACAGGCGTACAAGGTGAGCAGTACTTC.